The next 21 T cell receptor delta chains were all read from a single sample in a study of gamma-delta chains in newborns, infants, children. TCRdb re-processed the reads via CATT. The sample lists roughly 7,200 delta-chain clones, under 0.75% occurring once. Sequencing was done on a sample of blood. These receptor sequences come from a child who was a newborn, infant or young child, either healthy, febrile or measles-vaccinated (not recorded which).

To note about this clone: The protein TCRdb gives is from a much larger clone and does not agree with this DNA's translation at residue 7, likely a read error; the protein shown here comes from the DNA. The CDR3 DNA reads TGTGCCTGTGACTACTCTGTGGGATCTCAGACAGCACAACTCTTCTTT. Its protein is CACDYSVGSQTAQLFF. This chain connects TRDV2 to TRDJ2, with D perhaps TRDD3 (5 bases). Trimming left V 3 bases short and J 4 bases short, with 17 bases between. This CDR3 spans 16 amino acids. Germline V gives CDR1 GEAIGNYY, CDR2 EKD.

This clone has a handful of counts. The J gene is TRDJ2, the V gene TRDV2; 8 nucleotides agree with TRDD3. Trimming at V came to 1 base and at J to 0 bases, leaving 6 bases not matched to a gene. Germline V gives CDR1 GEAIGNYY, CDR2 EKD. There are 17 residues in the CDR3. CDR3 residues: CACDTAEGDTLTAQLFF. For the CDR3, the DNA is TGTGCCTGTGACACGGCGGAGGGGGATACTTTGACAGCACAACTCTTCTTT.

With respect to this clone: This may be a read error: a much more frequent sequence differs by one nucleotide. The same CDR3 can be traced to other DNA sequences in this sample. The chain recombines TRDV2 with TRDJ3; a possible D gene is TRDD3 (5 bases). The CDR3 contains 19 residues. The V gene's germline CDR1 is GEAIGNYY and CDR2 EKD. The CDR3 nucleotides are TGTGCCTGTGACGCCTGGATAAGGGAAAGCTCCTGGGACACCAGACAGATGTTTTTC. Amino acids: CACDAWIRESSWDTRQMFF.

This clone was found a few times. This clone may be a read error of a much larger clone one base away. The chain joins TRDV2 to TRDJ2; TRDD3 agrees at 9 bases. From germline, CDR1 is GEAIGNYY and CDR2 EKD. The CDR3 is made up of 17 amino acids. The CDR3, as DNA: TGTGCCTGTGACGTTCTGGGGGATCCATCTTTGGCAGCACAACTCTTCTTT. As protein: CACDVLGDPSLAAQLFF.

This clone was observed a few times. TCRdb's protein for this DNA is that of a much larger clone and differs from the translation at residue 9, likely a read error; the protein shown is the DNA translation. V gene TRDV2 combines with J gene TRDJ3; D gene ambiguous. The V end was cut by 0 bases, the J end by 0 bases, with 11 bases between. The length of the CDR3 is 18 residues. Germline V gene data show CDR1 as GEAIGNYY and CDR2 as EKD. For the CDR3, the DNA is TGTGCCTGTGACACCGTACCTCCCGGCTCCTGGGACACCCGACAGATGTTTTTC. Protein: CACDTVPPGSWDTRQMFF.

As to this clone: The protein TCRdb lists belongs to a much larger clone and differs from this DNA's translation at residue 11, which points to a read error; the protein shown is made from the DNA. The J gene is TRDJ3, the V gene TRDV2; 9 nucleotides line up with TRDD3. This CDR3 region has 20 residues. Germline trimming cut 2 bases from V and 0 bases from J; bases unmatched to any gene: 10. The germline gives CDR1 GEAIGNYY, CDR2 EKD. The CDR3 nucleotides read TGTGCCTGTGACAGGGTGTCTGGGGGATCCCGCTCCTGGGACACCCGACAGATGTTTTTC. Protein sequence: CACDRVSGGSRSWDTRQMFF.

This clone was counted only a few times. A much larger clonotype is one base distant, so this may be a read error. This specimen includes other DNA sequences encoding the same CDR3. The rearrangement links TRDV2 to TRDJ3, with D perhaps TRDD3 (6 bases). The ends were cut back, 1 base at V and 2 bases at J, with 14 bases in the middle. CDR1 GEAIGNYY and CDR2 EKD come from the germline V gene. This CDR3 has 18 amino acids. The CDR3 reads CACDTASTGPWDTRQMFF. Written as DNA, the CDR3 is TGTGCCTGTGACACAGCCTCCACTGGGCCCTGGGACACCCGACAGATGTTTTTC.

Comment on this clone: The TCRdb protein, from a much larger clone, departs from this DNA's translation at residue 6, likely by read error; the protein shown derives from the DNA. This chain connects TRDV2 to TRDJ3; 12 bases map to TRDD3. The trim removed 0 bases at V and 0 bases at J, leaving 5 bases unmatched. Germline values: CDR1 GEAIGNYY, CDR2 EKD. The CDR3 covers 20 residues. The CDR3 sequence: CACDTASWGIRSWDTRQMFF. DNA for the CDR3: TGTGCCTGTGACACCGCGTCCTGGGGGATACGCTCCTGGGACACCCGACAGATGTTTTTC.

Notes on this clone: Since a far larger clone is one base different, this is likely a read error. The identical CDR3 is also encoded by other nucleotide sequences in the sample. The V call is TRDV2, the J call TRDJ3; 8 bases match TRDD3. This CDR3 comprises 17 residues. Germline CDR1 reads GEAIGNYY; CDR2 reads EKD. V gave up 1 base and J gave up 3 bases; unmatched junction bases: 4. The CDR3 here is CACDTAGGYWDTRQMFF. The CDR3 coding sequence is TGTGCCTGTGACACTGCCGGGGGATACTGGGACACCCGACAGATGTTTTTC.

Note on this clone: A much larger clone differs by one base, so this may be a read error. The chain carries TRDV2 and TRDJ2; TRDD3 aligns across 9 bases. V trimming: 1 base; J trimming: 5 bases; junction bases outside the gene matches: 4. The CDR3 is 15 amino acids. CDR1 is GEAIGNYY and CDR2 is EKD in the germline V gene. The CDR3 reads CACDTLGEDTAQLFF. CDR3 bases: TGTGCCTGTGACACACTGGGGGAAGATACAGCACAACTCTTCTTT.

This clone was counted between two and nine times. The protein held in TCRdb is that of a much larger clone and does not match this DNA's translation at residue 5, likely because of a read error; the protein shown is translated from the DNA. For the CDR3, the DNA is TGTGCCTGTGACCCCGTGGCTGGGGGTAACAGCGCCTGGGACACCCGACAGATGTTTTTC. Encoded protein: CACDPVAGGNSAWDTRQMFF. The V call is TRDV2, the J call TRDJ3, with 7 positions matching TRDD3. CDR3 length: 20 residues. J was trimmed by 2 bases and V by 3 bases; bases with no gene match: 15. CDR1 is GEAIGNYY, CDR2 EKD, per germline.

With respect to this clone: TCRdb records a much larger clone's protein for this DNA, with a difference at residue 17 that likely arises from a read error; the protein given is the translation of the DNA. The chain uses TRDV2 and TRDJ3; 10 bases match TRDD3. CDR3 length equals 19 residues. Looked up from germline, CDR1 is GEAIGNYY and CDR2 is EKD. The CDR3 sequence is CACDTGGYRSSWDTRQVFF. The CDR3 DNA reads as TGTGCCTGTGACACTGGGGGATACAGGAGCTCCTGGGACACCCGACAGGTGTTTTTC.

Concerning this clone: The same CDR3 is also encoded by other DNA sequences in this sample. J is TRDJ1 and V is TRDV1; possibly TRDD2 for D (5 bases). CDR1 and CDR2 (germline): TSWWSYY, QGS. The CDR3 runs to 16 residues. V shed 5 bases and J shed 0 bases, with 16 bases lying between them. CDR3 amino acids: CALGSCLLKYTDKLIF. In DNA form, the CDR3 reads TGTGCTCTTGGGTCTTGCCTCCTAAAGTACACCGATAAACTCATCTTT.

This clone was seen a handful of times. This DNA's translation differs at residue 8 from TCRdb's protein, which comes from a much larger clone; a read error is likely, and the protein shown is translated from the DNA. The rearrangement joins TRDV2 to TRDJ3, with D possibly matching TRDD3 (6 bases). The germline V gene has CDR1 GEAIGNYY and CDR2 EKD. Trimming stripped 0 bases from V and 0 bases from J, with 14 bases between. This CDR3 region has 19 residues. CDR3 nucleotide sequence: TGTGCCTGTGACACCGGGGGACCCCTTAGCTCCTGGGACACCCGACAGATGTTTTTC. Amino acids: CACDTGGPLSSWDTRQMFF.

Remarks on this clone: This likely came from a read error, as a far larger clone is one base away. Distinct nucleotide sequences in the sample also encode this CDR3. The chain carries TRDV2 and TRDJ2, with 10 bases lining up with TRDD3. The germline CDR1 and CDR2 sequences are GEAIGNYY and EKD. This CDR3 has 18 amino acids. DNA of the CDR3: TGTGCCTGTGACAACTTACTGGGGGATGCATCTTTGACAGCACAGCTCTTCTTT. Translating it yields CACDNLLGDASLTAQLFF.

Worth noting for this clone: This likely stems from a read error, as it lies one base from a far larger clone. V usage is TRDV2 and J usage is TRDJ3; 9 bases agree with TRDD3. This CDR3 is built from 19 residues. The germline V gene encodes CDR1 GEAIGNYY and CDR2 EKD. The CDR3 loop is CACDKLGDRRSWDARQMFF. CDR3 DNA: TGTGCCTGTGACAAACTGGGGGACCGACGCTCCTGGGACGCCCGACAGATGTTTTTC.

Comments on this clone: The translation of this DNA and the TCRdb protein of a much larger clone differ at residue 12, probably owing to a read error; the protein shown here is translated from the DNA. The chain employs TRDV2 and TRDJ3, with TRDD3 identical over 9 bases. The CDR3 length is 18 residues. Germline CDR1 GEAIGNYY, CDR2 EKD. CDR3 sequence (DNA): TGTGCCTGTGACACTGGGGGATATAGGACCTGGGGCACCCGACAGATGTTTTTC. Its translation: CACDTGGYRTWGTRQMFF.

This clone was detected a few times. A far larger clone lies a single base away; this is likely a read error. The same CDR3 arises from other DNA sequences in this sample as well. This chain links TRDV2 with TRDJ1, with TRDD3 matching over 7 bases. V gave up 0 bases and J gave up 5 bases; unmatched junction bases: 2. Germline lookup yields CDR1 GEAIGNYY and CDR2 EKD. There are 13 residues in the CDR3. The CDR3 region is CACDTWGTDKLIF. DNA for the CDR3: TGTGCCTGTGACACCTGGGGGACTGATAAACTCATCTTT.

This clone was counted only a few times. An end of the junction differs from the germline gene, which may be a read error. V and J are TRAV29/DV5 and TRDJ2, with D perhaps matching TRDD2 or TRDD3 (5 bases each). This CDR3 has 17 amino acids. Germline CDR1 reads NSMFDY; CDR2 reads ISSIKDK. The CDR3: CSVLPCSKRDLTALLFF. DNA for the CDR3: TGCAGTGTACTTCCGTGCAGCAAGCGGGATTTGACAGCACTACTCTTCTTT.

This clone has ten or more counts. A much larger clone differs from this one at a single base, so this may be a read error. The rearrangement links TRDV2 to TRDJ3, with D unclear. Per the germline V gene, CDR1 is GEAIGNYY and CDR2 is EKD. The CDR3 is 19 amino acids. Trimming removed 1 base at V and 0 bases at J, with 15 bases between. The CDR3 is CACDTLARLISWDTRQMFF. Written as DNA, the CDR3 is TGTGCCTGTGACACGCTTGCCCGACTGATCTCCTGGGACACCCGACAGATGTTTTTC.

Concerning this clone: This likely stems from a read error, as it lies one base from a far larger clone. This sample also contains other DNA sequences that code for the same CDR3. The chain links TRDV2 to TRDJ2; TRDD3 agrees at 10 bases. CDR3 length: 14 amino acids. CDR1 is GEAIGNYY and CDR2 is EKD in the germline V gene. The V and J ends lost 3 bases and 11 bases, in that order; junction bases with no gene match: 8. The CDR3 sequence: CACDPLGDGAQLFF. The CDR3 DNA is TGTGCCTGTGACCCACTGGGGGATGGGGCGCAACTCTTCTTT.